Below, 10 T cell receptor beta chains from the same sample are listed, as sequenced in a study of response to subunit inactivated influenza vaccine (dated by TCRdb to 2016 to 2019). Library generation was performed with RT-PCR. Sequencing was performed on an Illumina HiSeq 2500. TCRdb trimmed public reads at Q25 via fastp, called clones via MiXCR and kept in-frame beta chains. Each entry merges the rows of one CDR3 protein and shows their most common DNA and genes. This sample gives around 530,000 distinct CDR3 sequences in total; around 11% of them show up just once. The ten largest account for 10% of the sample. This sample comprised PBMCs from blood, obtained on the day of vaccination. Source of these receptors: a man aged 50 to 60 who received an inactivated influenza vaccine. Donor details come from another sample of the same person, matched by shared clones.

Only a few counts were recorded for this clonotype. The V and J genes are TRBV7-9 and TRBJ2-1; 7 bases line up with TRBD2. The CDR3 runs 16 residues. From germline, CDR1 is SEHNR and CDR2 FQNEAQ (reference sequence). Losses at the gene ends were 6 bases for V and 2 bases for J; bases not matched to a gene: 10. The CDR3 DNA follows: TGTGCCAGCAGTACCGGTAGGCTAGCGGCCTACAATGAGCAGTTCTTC. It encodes CASSTGRLAAYNEQFF.

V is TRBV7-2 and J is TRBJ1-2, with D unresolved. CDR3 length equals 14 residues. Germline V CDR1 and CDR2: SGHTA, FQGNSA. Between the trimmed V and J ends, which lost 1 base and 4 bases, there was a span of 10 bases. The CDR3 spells CASSLVWTVYGYTF. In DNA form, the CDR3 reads TGTGCCAGCAGCTTAGTGTGGACCGTCTATGGCTACACCTTC. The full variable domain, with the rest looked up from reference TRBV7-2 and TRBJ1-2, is GAGVSQSPSNKVTEKGKDVELRCDPISGHTALYWYRQSLGQGLEFLIYFQGNSAPDKSGLPSDRFSAERTGGSVSTLTIQRTQQEDSAVYLCASSLVWTVYGYTFGSGTRLTVV.

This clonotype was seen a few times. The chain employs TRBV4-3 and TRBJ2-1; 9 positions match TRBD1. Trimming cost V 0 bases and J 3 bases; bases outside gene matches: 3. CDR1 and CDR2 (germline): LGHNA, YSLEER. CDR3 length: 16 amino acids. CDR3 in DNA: TGCGCCAGCAGCCAAGACCGGGACAGGGTCTACAATGAGCAGTTCTTC. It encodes CASSQDRDRVYNEQFF.

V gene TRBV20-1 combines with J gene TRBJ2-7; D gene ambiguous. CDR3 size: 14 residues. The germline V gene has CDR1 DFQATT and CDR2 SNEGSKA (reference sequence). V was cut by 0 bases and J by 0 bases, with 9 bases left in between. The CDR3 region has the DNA TGCAGTGCTAGAGATGTCACAGACTCCTACGAGCAGTACTTC. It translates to CSARDVTDSYEQYF.

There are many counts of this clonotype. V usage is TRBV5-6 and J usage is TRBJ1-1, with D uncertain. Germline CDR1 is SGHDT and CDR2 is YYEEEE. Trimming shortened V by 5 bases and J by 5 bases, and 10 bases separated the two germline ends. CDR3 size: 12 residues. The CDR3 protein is CASSSIGTEAFF. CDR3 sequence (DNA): TGTGCCAGCAGTTCCATAGGGACTGAAGCTTTCTTT. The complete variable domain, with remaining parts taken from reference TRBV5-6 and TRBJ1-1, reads DAGVTQSPTHLIKTRGQQVTLRCSPKSGHDTVSWYQQALGQGPQFIFQYYEEEERQRGNFPDRFSGHQFPNYSSELNVNALLLGDSALYLCASSSIGTEAFFGQGTRLTVV.

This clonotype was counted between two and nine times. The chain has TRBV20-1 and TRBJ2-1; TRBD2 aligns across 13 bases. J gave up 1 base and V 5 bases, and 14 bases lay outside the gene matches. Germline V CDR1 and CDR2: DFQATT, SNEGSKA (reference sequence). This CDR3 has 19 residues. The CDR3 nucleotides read TGCAGTGCTGCCTTAAGACTAGCGGGGGGCCATGGGTCCTACAATGAGCAGTTCTTC. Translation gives CSAALRLAGGHGSYNEQFF.

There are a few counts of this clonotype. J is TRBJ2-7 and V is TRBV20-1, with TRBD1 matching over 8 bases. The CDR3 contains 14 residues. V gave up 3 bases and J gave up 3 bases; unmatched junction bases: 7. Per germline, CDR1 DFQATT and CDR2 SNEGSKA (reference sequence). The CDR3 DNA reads TGCAGTGCTAGCCGGCGGACAGGGATCTACGAGCAGTACTTC. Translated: CSASRRTGIYEQYF.

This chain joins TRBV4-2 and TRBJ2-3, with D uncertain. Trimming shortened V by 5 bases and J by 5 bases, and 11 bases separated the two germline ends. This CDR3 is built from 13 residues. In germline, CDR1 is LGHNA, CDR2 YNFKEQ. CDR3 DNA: TGTGCCAGCAGCTCAAGTCACCGAGATACGCAGTATTTT. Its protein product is CASSSSHRDTQYF.

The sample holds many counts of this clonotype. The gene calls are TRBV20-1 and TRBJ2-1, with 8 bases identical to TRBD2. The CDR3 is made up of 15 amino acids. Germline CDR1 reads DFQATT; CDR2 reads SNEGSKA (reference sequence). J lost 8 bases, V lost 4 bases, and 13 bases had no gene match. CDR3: CSAIPGLEYRDEQFF. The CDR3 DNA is TGCAGTGCTATCCCGGGACTAGAGTATCGGGATGAGCAGTTCTTC.

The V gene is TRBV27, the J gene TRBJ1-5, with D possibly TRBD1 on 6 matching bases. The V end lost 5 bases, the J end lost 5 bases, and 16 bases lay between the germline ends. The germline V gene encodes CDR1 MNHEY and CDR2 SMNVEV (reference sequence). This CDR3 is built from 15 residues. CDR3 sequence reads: CASSTLQGGDQPQHF. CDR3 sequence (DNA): TGTGCCAGCAGTACTCTACAGGGAGGTGATCAGCCCCAGCATTTT.